Following are 22 T cell receptor beta chains from one sample sequenced in a study of response to subunit inactivated influenza vaccine. TCRdb independently ran MiXCR on the RT-PCR reads; one entry per CDR3 protein. The table lists approximately 530,000 distinct CDR3 sequences, 7.5% to 8.5% of them singletons. Sequencing used PBMCs from blood, obtained roughly 24 months after vaccination. The receptor source for this set is a man between 50 and 69 years old who received an inactivated influenza vaccine.

This clonotype has ten or more counts. The chain has TRBV12-3 or TRBV12-4 and TRBJ2-3; D possibly corresponds to TRBD2 (5 bases). CDR3 length: 13 amino acids. V was cut by 5 bases and J by 3 bases, with 9 bases left in between. CDR3 nucleotide sequence: TGTGCCAGCAGTACTAGACGAACAGATACGCAGTATTTT. The encoded protein is CASSTRRTDTQYF.

This clonotype was detected many times. The rearrangement joins TRBV10-3 to TRBJ2-1, with 8 positions matching TRBD2. Germline assignment: CDR1 ENHRY and CDR2 SYGVKD. This CDR3 region has 14 residues. V was pared by 3 bases and J by 4 bases, with 2 bases of the junction left unmatched. The DNA for the CDR3 is TGTGCCATCAGTGATCGGGGGGGGTACAATGAGCAGTTCTTC. It encodes CAISDRGGYNEQFF.

The J gene is TRBJ1-2, the V gene TRBV27; no clear D. The CDR3 totals 14 residues. The V and J ends lost 7 bases and 4 bases respectively, with 16 bases between them. CDR1 is MNHEY and CDR2 is SMNVEV in the germline V gene (reference sequence). CDR3 amino acids: CASMGGSEGYGYTF. In DNA form, the CDR3 reads TGTGCCAGCATGGGAGGAAGCGAGGGCTATGGCTACACCTTC.

This clonotype was picked up many times. The CDR3: CASSWEAYDTQYF. The DNA of the CDR3 is TGTGCCAGCAGCTGGGAGGCGTATGATACGCAGTATTTT. This chain connects TRBV7-3 to TRBJ2-3, with a weak D call TRBD2 (6 bases). The CDR3 covers 13 residues. Trimming stripped 4 bases from V and 6 bases from J, with 11 bases between. Germline values: CDR1 SGHTA, CDR2 FQGTGA.

In this sample, this clonotype turned up many times. The V gene is TRBV6-6, the J gene TRBJ2-5, with a possible D match to TRBD1 (5 bases). V was shortened by 7 bases and J by 2 bases, with 11 bases between the two germline ends. CDR3 size: 13 residues. Germline V gene sequence: CDR1 MNHNY, CDR2 SVGAGI (reference sequence). The CDR3 is CASKNRFQETQYF. CDR3 sequence (DNA): TGTGCCAGCAAAAACAGGTTTCAAGAGACCCAGTACTTC.

This clonotype was detected a few times. V usage is TRBV9 and J usage is TRBJ2-2; D gene uncertain. Looked up from germline, CDR1 is SGDLS and CDR2 is YYNGEE. This CDR3 is 14 amino acids long. V gave up 1 base and J gave up 6 bases, with 10 bases separating them. CDR3 nucleotide sequence: TGTGCCAGCAGCGTACAGCTAAACGCCGGGGAGCTGTTTTTT. Protein product: CASSVQLNAGELFF.

The genes are TRBV2 and TRBJ2-7; 7 nucleotides agree with TRBD2. Per germline, CDR1 SNHLY and CDR2 FYNNEI. This CDR3 is built from 13 residues. The V segment lost 7 bases and the J segment 3 bases; nucleotides outside the gene matches: 6. Here the CDR3 reads CASTRGTFYEQYF. The DNA of the CDR3 is TGTGCCAGCACGCGGGGGACTTTCTACGAGCAGTACTTC. The full variable domain, completed using reference TRBV2 and TRBJ2-7, is EPEVTQTPSHQVTQMGQEVILRCVPISNHLYFYWYRQILGQKVEFLVSFYNNEISEKSEIFDDQFSVERPDGSNFTLKIRSTKLEDSAMYFCASTRGTFYEQYFGPGTRLTVT.

This clonotype occurred a few times. V usage is TRBV6-2 or TRBV6-3 and J usage is TRBJ1-5, with TRBD1 as a possible D gene (5 bases). Trimming pared 2 bases from V and 9 bases from J, leaving 23 bases between. Germline V lookup: CDR1 MNHEY, CDR2 SVGEGT. The CDR3 length is 17 residues. The CDR3, as DNA: TGTGCCAGCAGTTACGAGTCGGGGGGTTCCTTCCGTGGGCCCCAGCATTTT. It is translated as CASSYESGGSFRGPQHF.

The chain uses TRBV30 and TRBJ2-4; a possible D gene is TRBD2 (6 bases). V lost 2 bases, J lost 12 bases, and 11 bases lay in between. Germline CDR1 is GTSNPN and CDR2 is SVGIG (reference sequence). CDR3 size: 11 residues. The chain's CDR3 is CAWSTMRGQYF. The CDR3 DNA follows: TGTGCCTGGAGTACGATGCGGGGTCAGTACTTC.

This clonotype was observed a handful of times. The chain couples TRBV7-8 to TRBJ2-7, with 9 bases matching TRBD1. J was trimmed by 3 bases and V by 0 bases; bases with no gene match: 6. Germline V gene data show CDR1 as SGHVS and CDR2 as FQNEAQ. CDR3 length: 16 residues. The CDR3 DNA is TGTGCCAGCAGCTTAGCGCGGGACAGGGCGTACTACGAGCAGTACTTC. As protein: CASSLARDRAYYEQYF.

This clonotype turned up a few times. This chain links TRBV6-1 with TRBJ2-1, with TRBD1 matching over 9 bases. This CDR3 comprises 15 residues. Trimming removed 5 bases from V and 5 bases from J; junction bases left unmatched: 7. The germline V gene has CDR1 MNHNS and CDR2 SASEGT. In DNA, the CDR3 is TGTGCCAGCAGTCCTACAGGGGGCGTTAACAATGAGCAGTTCTTC. Its translation: CASSPTGGVNNEQFF.

This clonotype was observed a few times. The rearrangement uses TRBV9 and TRBJ1-1, with D possibly matching TRBD1 (5 bases). The germline V gene encodes CDR1 SGDLS and CDR2 YYNGEE. The CDR3 is made up of 15 amino acids. Trimming shortened V by 1 base and J by 1 base, and 11 bases separated the two germline ends. The CDR3 spells CASSVQGDGNTEAFF. CDR3 bases: TGTGCCAGCAGCGTACAGGGAGACGGGAACACTGAAGCTTTCTTT.

The J gene is TRBJ1-2, the V gene TRBV12-3 or TRBV12-4, with D tentatively TRBD1 (5 bases). Trimming stripped 0 bases from V and 5 bases from J, with 10 bases between. The CDR3 covers 14 residues. The CDR3 DNA sequence: TGTGCCAGCAGTTTAGCGCCAGGGCCTTATGGCTACACCTTC. Translation gives CASSLAPGPYGYTF.

There are many counts of this clonotype. J is TRBJ2-2 and V is TRBV4-2; D is uncertain. The CDR3 sequence is 15 residues long. Germline-derived CDR1 and CDR2 are LGHNA and YNFKEQ. Trimming left V 1 base short and J 2 bases short, with 8 bases between. The CDR3 coding sequence is TGTGCCAGCAGCCAAGTGATGGTAAACACCGGGGAGCTGTTTTTT. Protein: CASSQVMVNTGELFF.

V gene TRBV20-1 combines with J gene TRBJ2-7; D possibly corresponds to TRBD2 (5 bases). CDR3 length equals 13 residues. V was shortened by 3 bases and J by 6 bases, with 15 bases between the two germline ends. The germline CDR1 and CDR2 sequences are DFQATT and SNEGSKA (reference sequence). DNA for the CDR3: TGCAGTGCTAGTGAGGGCACGCGGGCCGAGCAGTACTTC. Protein: CSASEGTRAEQYF.

This clonotype was recorded at least ten times. The chain uses TRBV5-1 and TRBJ1-6; tentative D call: TRBD1 (5 bases). This CDR3 is 15 amino acids long. Trimming took off 0 bases at V and 7 bases at J, with 11 bases between the two ends. Per the germline V gene, CDR1 is SGHRS and CDR2 is YFSETQ. The DNA for the CDR3 is TGCGCCAGCAGCTTGGGGGGAGGGGCGAATTCACCCCTCCACTTT. Its protein product is CASSLGGGANSPLHF.

This clonotype was observed many times. V is TRBV20-1 and J is TRBJ1-5, with 9 bases aligning to TRBD1. V lost 6 bases to trimming and J lost 5 bases; unmatched junction nucleotides: 2. Germline values: CDR1 DFQATT, CDR2 SNEGSKA (reference sequence). The CDR3 consists of 12 residues. In nucleotides, the CDR3 is TGCAGTGCCCGGGACAGGGATCAGCCCCAGCATTTT. Its protein is CSARDRDQPQHF.

This clonotype was recorded at least ten times. The chain carries TRBV4-2 and TRBJ2-2; D is ambiguous. Germline CDR1 LGHNA, CDR2 YNFKEQ. The CDR3 has 16 residues. V gave up 6 bases and J gave up 1 base, with 15 bases separating them. The CDR3 reads CASRPRSGWNTGELFF. CDR3 sequence (DNA): TGTGCCAGCAGACCCCGATCTGGGTGGAACACCGGGGAGCTGTTTTTT.

This clonotype was detected many times. The genes are TRBV5-6 and TRBJ1-5; no reliable D call. The CDR3 is made up of 18 amino acids. CDR1 and CDR2 (germline): SGHDT, YYEEEE. The germline V and J ends were trimmed by 0 bases and 0 bases, with 16 bases remaining between them. In DNA, the CDR3 is TGTGCCAGCAGCTTGGGGTGGCAGAGCCAGCATAGCAATCAGCCCCAGCATTTT. Translating it yields CASSLGWQSQHSNQPQHF.

The sample holds one count of this clonotype. The chain joins TRBV19 to TRBJ2-7, with D maybe TRBD1 (6 bases). CDR1 is LNHDA and CDR2 is SQIVND in the germline V gene (reference sequence). V was pared by 9 bases and J by 5 bases, with 14 bases between. The CDR3 runs 12 residues. The CDR3 region has the DNA TGTGCCAGCCCCCAGGGGTCCCACGAGCAGTACTTC. This encodes CASPQGSHEQYF. Together with reference TRBV19 and TRBJ2-7, the CDR3 gives the full variable domain: DGGITQSPKYLFRKEGQNVTLSCEQNLNHDAMYWYRQDPGQGLRLIYYSQIVNDFQKGDIAEGYSVSREKKESFPLTVTSAQKNPTAFYLCASPQGSHEQYFGPGTRLTVT.

The table lists this clonotype with a few counts. This chain connects TRBV6-1 to TRBJ1-5; D is uncertain. V was shortened by 8 bases and J by 4 bases, with 12 bases between the two germline ends. CDR1 is MNHNS, CDR2 SASEGT, per germline. This CDR3 comprises 13 residues. The CDR3 is CASARTGNQPQHF. CDR3 bases: TGTGCCAGCGCCAGGACTGGGAATCAGCCCCAGCATTTT.

Turning to this clonotype: A much larger clone lies one base from this, so it may be a read error. The chain couples TRBV12-3 or TRBV12-4 to TRBJ1-6; 9 bases fit TRBD1. CDR3 size: 18 residues. CDR3 coding DNA: TGTGCCAGCGGTTTAGATTACAGGGGGCAGCCCTATAATTCACCCCTCCACTTT. Protein sequence: CASGLDYRGQPYNSPLHF.